This T cell receptor (beta chain) was captured in a study of technical replicates of blood from a handful of donors. TCRdb's copy holds only in-frame clones and misses some; the assay was immunoSEQ multiplex PCR. Seen here are tens of thousands of clones, about 92% observed once, and the top ten hold 0.42%. The sequencing input was T cells isolated from PBMCs. The TCR originated in a human donor in good health.

The CDR3: CASSKGTRSGNTIYF. As DNA, the CDR3 is TGTGCCAGCAGCAAGGGGACTCGCTCTGGAAACACCATATATTTT. The chain joins TRBV21-1 to TRBJ1-3. TRBV21-1 is listed as a pseudogene. The CDR3 contains 15 residues.